Shown below are 8 T cell receptor beta chains from a single sample sequenced in a study of type 1 and type 2 diabetes patients. Amplification started from genomic DNA. The TCR beta CDR3 region was amplified using 30 forward and 13 reverse primers. TCRdb re-analysed the multiplex PCR reads in MiXCR, keeping a single row per CDR3 protein. Among about 270,000 distinct CDR3 sequences, 40% to 50% were seen once, and the ten largest hold roughly an eighth. Sequencing was performed on peripheral blood mononuclear cells (PBMCs). The receptors were sampled from a man younger than 35 with type 2 diabetes.

This clonotype was observed a handful of times. V and J are TRBV12-3 or TRBV12-4 and TRBJ2-3; D remains unclear. This CDR3 is built from 14 residues. Deletions cut 10 bases from V and 1 base from J, with 15 bases between. CDR3 loop: CATSDRGGTDTQYF. The CDR3 nucleotides read TGTGCCACCTCCGACCGAGGAGGCACAGATACGCAGTATTTT.

This clonotype was recorded at least ten times. This chain connects TRBV19 to TRBJ1-1; D gene uncertain. Per the germline V gene, CDR1 is LNHDA and CDR2 is SQIVND (reference sequence). V lost 4 bases and J lost 4, with 13 bases in between. CDR3 length: 14 residues. CDR3: CASSTVPQCTEAFF. DNA of the CDR3: TGTGCCAGTAGTACGGTCCCCCAATGCACTGAAGCTTTCTTT. Full variable domain (rest looked up from reference TRBV19 and TRBJ1-1): DGGITQSPKYLFRKEGQNVTLSCEQNLNHDAMYWYRQDPGQGLRLIYYSQIVNDFQKGDIAEGYSVSREKKESFPLTVTSAQKNPTAFYLCASSTVPQCTEAFFGQGTRLTVV.

This clonotype was observed a single time. This sequence may be a read error, since a much larger clone differs from it by one base. In DNA, the CDR3 is TGTGCCGGTAGTACATCCGGGAACACTGAAGCTTTCTTT. It specifies CAGSTSGNTEAFF. The V call is TRBV19, the J call TRBJ1-1, with D hard to call. This CDR3 spans 13 amino acids. Germline CDR1 reads LNHDA; CDR2 reads SQIVND (reference sequence).

The CDR3 DNA reads TGTGCCAGTAAGGCAGGGGAGGCTGAAGCTTTCTTT. It encodes CASKAGEAEAFF. The chain links TRBV19 to TRBJ1-1, with TRBD1 as a possible D gene (6 bases). This CDR3 spans 12 amino acids. Germline CDR1 is LNHDA and CDR2 is SQIVND (reference sequence). Between the trimmed V and J ends, which lost 7 bases and 6 bases, there was a span of 12 bases.

The chain uses TRBV30 and TRBJ1-6, with a possible D match to TRBD1 (5 bases). V was shortened by 1 base and J by 4 bases, with 11 bases between the two germline ends. Germline CDR1 and CDR2: GTSNPN and SVGIG (reference sequence). The CDR3 is 15 residues long. The CDR3 protein is CAWSDRAGYNSPLHF. In DNA form, the CDR3 reads TGTGCCTGGAGTGATCGGGCAGGGTATAATTCACCCCTCCACTTT.

V is TRBV19 and J is TRBJ1-1; D is perhaps TRBD1 (5 bases). V dropped 7 bases and J dropped 0 bases, with 12 bases sitting between them. The germline V gene encodes CDR1 LNHDA and CDR2 SQIVND (reference sequence). The CDR3 runs 14 residues. The CDR3 spells CASNPRGLNTEAFF. In DNA, the CDR3 is TGTGCCAGTAACCCCCGGGGCTTGAACACTGAAGCTTTCTTT.

V and J are TRBV2 and TRBJ2-7; 13 positions agree with TRBD2. The J call may be wrong; the DNA end is better matched by TRBJ2-5. The CDR3 is made up of 17 amino acids. Germline V gene sequence: CDR1 SNHLY, CDR2 FYNNEI. The CDR3 loop reads CASSFTGLAGALETQYF. The CDR3 DNA sequence: TGTGCCAGCAGTTTTACCGGACTAGCGGGAGCGCTTGAGACCCAGTACTTC.

This clonotype turned up a few times. V and J are TRBV6-6 and TRBJ2-7; 7 bases map to TRBD1. From germline, CDR1 is MNHNY and CDR2 SVGAGI (reference sequence). J was trimmed by 6 bases and V by 4 bases; bases with no gene match: 12. The CDR3 length is 15 residues. In DNA, the CDR3 is TGTGCCAGCAGTTCACAACAGGGGAGCCCCTCCGAGCAGTACTTC. Protein product: CASSSQQGSPSEQYF.